This TCR beta chain came from a study of T-cell memory formation after mild COVID-19. TCRdb re-derived calls from the 5' RACE reads in MiXCR, one entry per CDR3 protein. Among about 430,000 distinct CDR3 sequences, 20% to 30% were seen once, and the ten largest hold around 8.7%. This clonotype was detected a few times. Its antigen is not known. The germline V gene encodes CDR1 SGHRS and CDR2 YFSETQ. The V gene end was trimmed by 4 bases and the J gene end by 7 bases; junction bases not matched to a gene: 10. The CDR3 length is 16 residues. Findings and caveats of the study: For second-wave clones that peaked at day 37, SARS-CoV-2 specificity went unverified.

The chain uses TRBV5-1 and TRBJ2-1; 11 bases align to TRBD2. The sample comprised PBMCs or a T cell subset sorted from them (not recorded which). The TCR comes from an adult woman who had mild COVID-19 (a few samples of this study predate the infection). Cell type and time point are not known. The CDR3 DNA sequence: TGCGCCAGCAGCCCACAGCAACTAGCGGGAGTAAATGAGCAGTTCTTC. Protein product: CASSPQQLAGVNEQFF.